This TCR beta chain was captured in a study of shared clonotypes between healthy human individuals. Turning to the study itself: Donors, aged 18 to 49, were a couple of women and a few men.

General observations from the study: Clonotype sharing among donors was expected to depend on sequencing depth. Sampling involved blood alone; tissue repertoires likely differ.

Comment on this clone: Its antigen remains unknown.

This table comes from immunoSEQ multiplex PCR, and its TCRdb copy is limited to in-frame clones, with some not included. The repertoire includes more than 2 million clones, about 95% of them detected once, and about 1.1% sits in the top ten. CD45RO-negative cells were positively selected for CCR7, leaving out terminally differentiated effector memory CD45RA+ cells. The CDR3 has 16 residues. The ends lost 4 bases at V and 5 bases at J; junction bases unmatched: 10. Germline V gives CDR1 SGDLS, CDR2 YYNGEE. The origin of this receptor is a man between 18 and 35 years old in good health. The material sequenced was naive CD8+ T cells sorted from blood. The genes are TRBV9 and TRBJ2-1, with 9 bases fitting TRBD2. The CDR3 loop reads CASSSYSGGAHNEQFF. The CDR3 DNA is TGTGCCAGCAGCTCATATAGCGGGGGCGCCCACAATGAGCAGTTCTTC.